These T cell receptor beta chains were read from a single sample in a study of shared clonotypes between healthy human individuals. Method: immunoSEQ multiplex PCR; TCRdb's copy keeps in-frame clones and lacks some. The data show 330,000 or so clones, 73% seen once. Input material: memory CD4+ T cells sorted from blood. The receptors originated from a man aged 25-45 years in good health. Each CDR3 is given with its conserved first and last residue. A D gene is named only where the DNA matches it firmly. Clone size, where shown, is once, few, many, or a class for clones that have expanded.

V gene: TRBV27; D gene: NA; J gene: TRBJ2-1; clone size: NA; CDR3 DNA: TGTGCCAGCCGAGGGGAAATGAGCTCCTACAATGAGCAGTTCTTC; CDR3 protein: CASRGEMSSYNEQFF
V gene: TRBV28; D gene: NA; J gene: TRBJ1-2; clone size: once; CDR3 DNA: TGTGCCAGCAGTTTGGAGGACTATGGCTACACCTTC; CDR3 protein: CASSLEDYGYTF
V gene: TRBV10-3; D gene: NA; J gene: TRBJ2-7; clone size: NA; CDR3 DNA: TGTGCCATCAGTGGCGACAGAGGCACGTACGATGAGCAGTACTTC; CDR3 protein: CAISGDRGTYDEQYF
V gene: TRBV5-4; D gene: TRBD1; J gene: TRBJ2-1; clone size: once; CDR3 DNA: TGTGCCAGCAGACCCCGACAGGGCTCTACCTACAATGAGCAGTTCTTC; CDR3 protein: CASRPRQGSTYNEQFF
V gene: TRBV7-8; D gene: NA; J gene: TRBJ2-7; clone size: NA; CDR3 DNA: TGTGCCAGCAGCCGTGGGGACGGACCCTACGAGCAGTACTTC; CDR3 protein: CASSRGDGPYEQYF
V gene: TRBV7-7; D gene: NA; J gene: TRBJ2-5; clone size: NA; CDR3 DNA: TGTGCCAGCAGCTTCATCGACCAAGAGACCCAGTACTTC; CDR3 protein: CASSFIDQETQYF
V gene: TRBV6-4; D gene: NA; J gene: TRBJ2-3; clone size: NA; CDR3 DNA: TGTGCCAGCAGTGTGGCCAGAGGTGGGACAGATACGCAGTATTTT; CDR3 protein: CASSVARGGTDTQYF
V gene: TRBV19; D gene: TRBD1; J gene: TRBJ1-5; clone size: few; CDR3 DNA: TGTGCCAGTCGGGGGACAGATGGTAATCAGCCCCAGCATTTT; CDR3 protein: CASRGTDGNQPQHF
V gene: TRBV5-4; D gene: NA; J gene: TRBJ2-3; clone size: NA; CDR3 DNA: TGTGCCAGCAGCTTTTCCGGGACTAGCACAGATACGCAGTATTTT; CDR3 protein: CASSFSGTSTDTQYF
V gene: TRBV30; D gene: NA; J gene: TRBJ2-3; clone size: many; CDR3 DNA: TGTGCCTGGAGGACAAGGAGGAGCCCCTCCACAGATACGCAGTATTTT; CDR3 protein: CAWRTRRSPSTDTQYF
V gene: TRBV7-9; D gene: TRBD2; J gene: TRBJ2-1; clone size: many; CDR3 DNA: TGTGCCAGCAGCTTAGCCCTAGCGGGAACCTACAATGAGCAGTTCTTC; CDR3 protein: CASSLALAGTYNEQFF
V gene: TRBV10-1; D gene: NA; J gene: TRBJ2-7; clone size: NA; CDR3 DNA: TGCGCCAGCTCCCGGGACGGCTCCTACGAGCAGTACTTC; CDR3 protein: CASSRDGSYEQYF
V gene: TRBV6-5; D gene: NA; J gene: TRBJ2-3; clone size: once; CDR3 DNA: TGTGCCAGCAGTTCCCTTAGCAGAGATACGCAGTATTTT; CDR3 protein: CASSSLSRDTQYF
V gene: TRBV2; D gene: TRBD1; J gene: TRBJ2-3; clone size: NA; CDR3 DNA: TGTGCCAGCCAGAGGCAGGGGGGCACAGATACGCAGTATTTT; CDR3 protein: CASQRQGGTDTQYF
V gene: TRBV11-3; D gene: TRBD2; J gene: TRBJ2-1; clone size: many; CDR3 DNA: TGTGCCAGCAGCTTAGGGTTAGCGGGGAGTTACAATGAGCAGTTCTTC; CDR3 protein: CASSLGLAGSYNEQFF
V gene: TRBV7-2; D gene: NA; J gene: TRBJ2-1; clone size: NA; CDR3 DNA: TGTGCCAGCAGCCCGCGGACAGGTCGCGGGGGCGGTGAGCAGTTCTTC; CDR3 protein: CASSPRTGRGGGEQFF
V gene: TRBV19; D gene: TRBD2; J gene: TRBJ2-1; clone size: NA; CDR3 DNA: TGTGCCAGTAGTATCCCTCTAGCGGGCGCCTACAATGAGCAGTTCTTC; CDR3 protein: CASSIPLAGAYNEQFF
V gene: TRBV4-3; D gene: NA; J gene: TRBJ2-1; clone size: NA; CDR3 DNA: TGCGCCAGCAGCCAAGACCTTTCCTACAATGAGCAGTTCTTC; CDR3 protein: CASSQDLSYNEQFF
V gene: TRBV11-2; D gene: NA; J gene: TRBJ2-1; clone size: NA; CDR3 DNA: TGTGCCAGCAGCTCGATGGACAACCTTTACAATGAGCAGTTCTTC; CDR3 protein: CASSSMDNLYNEQFF
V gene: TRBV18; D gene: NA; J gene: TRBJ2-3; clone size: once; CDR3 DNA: TGTGCCAGCTCACCATCCTTCGGGGAGAGAGATACGCAGTATTTT; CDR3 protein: CASSPSFGERDTQYF
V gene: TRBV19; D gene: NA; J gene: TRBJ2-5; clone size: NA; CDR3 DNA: TGTGCCAGTAGTATAGACAGAGGGGAGACCCAGTACTTC; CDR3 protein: CASSIDRGETQYF
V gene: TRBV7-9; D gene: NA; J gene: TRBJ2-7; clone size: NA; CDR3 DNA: TGTGCCAGCAGCTTAGGCCCGGGAAGAAGTTACGAGCAGTACTTC; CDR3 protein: CASSLGPGRSYEQYF
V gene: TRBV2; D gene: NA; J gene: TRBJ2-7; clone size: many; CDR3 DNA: TGTGCCAGCAGCTGGGACAACTCCTACGAGCAGTACTTC; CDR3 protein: CASSWDNSYEQYF
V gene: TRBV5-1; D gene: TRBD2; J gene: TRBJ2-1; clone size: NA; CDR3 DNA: TGCGCCAGCAGCTTGAGCCCGTGGGCTAGCGGTTACAATGAGCAGTTCTTC; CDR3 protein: CASSLSPWASGYNEQFF
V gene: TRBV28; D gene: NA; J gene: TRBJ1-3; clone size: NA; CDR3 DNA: TGTGCCAGCAGTTGCCACGGGGGTAGATTT; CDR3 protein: CASSCHGGRF
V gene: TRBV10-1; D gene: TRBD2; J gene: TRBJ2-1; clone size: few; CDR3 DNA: TGCGCCAGCAGTGATCCTAGCGGGACGGCTGAGCAGTTCTTC; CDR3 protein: CASSDPSGTAEQFF
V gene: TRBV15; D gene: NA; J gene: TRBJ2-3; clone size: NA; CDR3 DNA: TGTGCCACCAGCACAATGTATAGCGGTAGCACAGATACGCAGTATTTT; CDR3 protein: CATSTMYSGSTDTQYF
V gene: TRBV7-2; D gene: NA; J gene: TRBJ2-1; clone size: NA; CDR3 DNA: TGTGCCAGCAGAGCCCGGGGGAGCTCCTACAATGAGCAGTTCTTC; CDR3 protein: CASRARGSSYNEQFF
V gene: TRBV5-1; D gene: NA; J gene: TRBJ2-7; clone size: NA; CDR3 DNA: TGCGCCAGCAGCTTGGTGGGGTCCCGCTCCTACGAGCAGTACTTC; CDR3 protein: CASSLVGSRSYEQYF
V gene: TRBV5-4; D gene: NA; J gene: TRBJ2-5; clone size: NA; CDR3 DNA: TGTGCCAGCAGCTTGGCTGGACTGGGTAAAGAGACCCAGTACTTC; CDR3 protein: CASSLAGLGKETQYF
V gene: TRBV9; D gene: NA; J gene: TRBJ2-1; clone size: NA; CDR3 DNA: TGTGCCAGCAGAGACCTGACTCGCTACAATGAGCAGTTCTTC; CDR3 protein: CASRDLTRYNEQFF
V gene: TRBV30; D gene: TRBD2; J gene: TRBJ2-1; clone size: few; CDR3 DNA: TGTGCCTGGGGTAGCGGGAGCGGAGTTAATGAGCAGTTCTTC; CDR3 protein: CAWGSGSGVNEQFF
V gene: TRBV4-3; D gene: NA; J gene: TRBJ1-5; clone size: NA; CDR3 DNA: TGCGCCAGCAGCCAAGATATGGCTCAGCCCCAGCATTTT; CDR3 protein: CASSQDMAQPQHF
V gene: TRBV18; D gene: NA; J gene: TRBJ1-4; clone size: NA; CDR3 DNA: TGTGCCAGCTCACCCGAGGGCCGGGGCGAAAAACTGTTTTTT; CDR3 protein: CASSPEGRGEKLFF
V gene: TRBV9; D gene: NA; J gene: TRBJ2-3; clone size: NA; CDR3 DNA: TGTGCCAGCAGCGTACGTCAGTACACAGATACGCAGTATTTT; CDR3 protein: CASSVRQYTDTQYF
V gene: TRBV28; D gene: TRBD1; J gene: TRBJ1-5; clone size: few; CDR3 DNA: TGTGCCAGCTTGCGGGACAGGGGTGGAGGTCAGCCCCAGCATTTT; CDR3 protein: CASLRDRGGGQPQHF
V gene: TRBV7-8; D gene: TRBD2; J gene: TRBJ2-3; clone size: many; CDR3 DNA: TGTGCCAGCAGCTACCAGGGACTAGCGGGAGGAGGGGGGAGTGGCACAGATACGCAGTATTTT; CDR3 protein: CASSYQGLAGGGGSGTDTQYF
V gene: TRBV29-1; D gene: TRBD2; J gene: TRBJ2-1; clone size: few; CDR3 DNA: TGCAGCGGGGACCTAGCGGGAGTACAAAATGAGCAGTTCTTC; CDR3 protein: CSGDLAGVQNEQFF
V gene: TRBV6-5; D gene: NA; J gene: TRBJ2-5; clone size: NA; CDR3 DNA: TGTGCCAGCAGGGGTGTCCAAGAGACCCAGTACTTC; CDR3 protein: CASRGVQETQYF
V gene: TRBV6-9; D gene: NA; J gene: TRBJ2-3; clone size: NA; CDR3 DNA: TGTGCCAGCAGTTATCTTTCCCCCCAAGGGCACCCAGATACGCAGTATTTT; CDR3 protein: CASSYLSPQGHPDTQYF
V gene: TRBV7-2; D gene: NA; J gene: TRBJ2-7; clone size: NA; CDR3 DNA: TGTGCCAGCAGCTTATGGGACTACGAGCAGTACTTC; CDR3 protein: CASSLWDYEQYF
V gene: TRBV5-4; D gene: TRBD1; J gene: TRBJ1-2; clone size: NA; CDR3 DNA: TGTGCCAGCAGCTTAGGGGGAAGCGGGACAGGGAGTTTCTATGGCTACACCTTC; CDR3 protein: CASSLGGSGTGSFYGYTF
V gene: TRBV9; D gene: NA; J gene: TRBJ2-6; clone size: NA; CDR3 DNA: TGTGCCAGCAGCTCATACAGGGTCTCTGGGGCCAACGTCCTGACTTTC; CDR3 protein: CASSSYRVSGANVLTF
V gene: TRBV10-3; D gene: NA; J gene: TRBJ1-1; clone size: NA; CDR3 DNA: TGTGCCATCAGTGAAGGGAGCGCTGAAGCTTTCTTT; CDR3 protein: CAISEGSAEAFF
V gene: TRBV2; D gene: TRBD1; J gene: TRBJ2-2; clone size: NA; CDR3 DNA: TGTGCCAGCAGTCCCGGACAGGGTGGGACCGGGGAGCTGTTTTTT; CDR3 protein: CASSPGQGGTGELFF
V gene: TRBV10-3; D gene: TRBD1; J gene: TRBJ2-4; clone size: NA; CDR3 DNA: TGTGCCATCAGTGGACCGACAGGGGGCGCTGAGGGAGGTTCCAAAAACATTCAGTACTTC; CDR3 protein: CAISGPTGGAEGGSKNIQYF
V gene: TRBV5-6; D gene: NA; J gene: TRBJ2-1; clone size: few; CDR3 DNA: TGTGCCAGCACACCTGGACTGCCGTCAAATGAGCAGTTCTTC; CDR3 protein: CASTPGLPSNEQFF
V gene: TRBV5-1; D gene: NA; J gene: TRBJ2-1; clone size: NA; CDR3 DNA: TGCGCCAGCAGCTTCACAGGGAGCTACAATGAGCAGTTCTTC; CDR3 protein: CASSFTGSYNEQFF